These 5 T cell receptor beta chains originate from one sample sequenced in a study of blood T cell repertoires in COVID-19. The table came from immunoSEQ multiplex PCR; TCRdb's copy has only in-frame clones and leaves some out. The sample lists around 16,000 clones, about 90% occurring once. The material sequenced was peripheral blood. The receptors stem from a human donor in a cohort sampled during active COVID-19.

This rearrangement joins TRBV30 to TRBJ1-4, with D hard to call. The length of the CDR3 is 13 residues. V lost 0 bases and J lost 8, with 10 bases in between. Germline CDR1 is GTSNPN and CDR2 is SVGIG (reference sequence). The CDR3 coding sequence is TGTGCCTGGAGTGTACTATCGGGGGAAAAACTGTTTTTT. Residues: CAWSVLSGEKLFF.

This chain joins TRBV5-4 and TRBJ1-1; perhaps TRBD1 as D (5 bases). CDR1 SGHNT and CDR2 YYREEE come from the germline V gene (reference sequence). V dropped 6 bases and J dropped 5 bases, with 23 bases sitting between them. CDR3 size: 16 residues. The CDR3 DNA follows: TGTGCCAGCAACGCGCCGGAATTGGGGGGAAAGACTGAAGCTTTCTTT. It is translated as CASNAPELGGKTEAFF.

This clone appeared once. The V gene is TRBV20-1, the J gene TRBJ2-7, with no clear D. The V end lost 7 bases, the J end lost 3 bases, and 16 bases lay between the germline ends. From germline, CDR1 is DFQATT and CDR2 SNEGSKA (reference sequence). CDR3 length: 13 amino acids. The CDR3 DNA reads TGCAGTGTTAGTGGCCTAGTTGACTACGAGCAGTACTTC. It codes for CSVSGLVDYEQYF.

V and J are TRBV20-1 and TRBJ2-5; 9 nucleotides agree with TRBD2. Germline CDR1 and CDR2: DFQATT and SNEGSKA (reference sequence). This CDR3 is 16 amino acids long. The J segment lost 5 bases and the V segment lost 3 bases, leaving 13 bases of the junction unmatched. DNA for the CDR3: TGCAGTGCTAGTCCCTTATATAGCGGGGGTTTCGAGACCCAGTACTTC. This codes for CSASPLYSGGFETQYF.

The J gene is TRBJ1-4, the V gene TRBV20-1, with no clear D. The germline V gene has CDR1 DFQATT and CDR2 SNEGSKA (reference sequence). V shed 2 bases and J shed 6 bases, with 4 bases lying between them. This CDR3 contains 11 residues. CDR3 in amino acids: CSARQYEKLFF. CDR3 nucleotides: TGCAGTGCTAGACAGTATGAAAAACTGTTTTTT.